Each of the 19 T cell receptor beta chains below was sequenced from the same sample in a study of post-analysis software for immune sequencing data. General study points: Controls had lower frequencies than patients of about 5 TRBV segments, which included TRBV5-6, TRBV5-1 and TRBV20-1.

No antigens are known for them. Sequencing libraries made from TCR beta cDNA carried unique molecular identifiers. TCRdb re-derived calls from the PCR reads in MiXCR, one entry per CDR3 protein. The profile covers fewer than 850,000 distinct CDR3 sequences, with 25% to 30% appearing a single time and 0.56% taken by the ten largest. Material for sequencing was blood. The receptors were gathered from a girl aged 5-17 years with multiple sclerosis.

This rearrangement joins TRBV20-1 to TRBJ2-4; the D gene is possibly TRBD2 (5 bases). The J call may not be correct, given that the DNA end is closer to TRBJ2-5. Germline V gene sequence: CDR1 DFQATT, CDR2 SNEGSKA (reference sequence). The CDR3 is made up of 14 amino acids. For the CDR3, the DNA is TGCAGTGCTAGAGGGCCCTGGAGGCCAGAGACCCAGTACTTC. Amino acid sequence: CSARGPWRPETQYF.

This clonotype was seen more than once but under ten times. J is TRBJ2-5 and V is TRBV9; 7 positions agree with TRBD2. Germline loops: CDR1 SGDLS, CDR2 YYNGEE. The trim removed 2 bases at V and 11 bases at J, leaving 9 bases unmatched. There are 13 residues in the CDR3. The CDR3 bases are TGTGCCAGCAGCGTGGGGGGGTTTCGGGAGCAGTACTTC. It encodes CASSVGGFREQYF. The complete variable domain, with remaining parts taken from reference TRBV9 and TRBJ2-5, reads DSGVTQTPKHLITATGQRVTLRCSPRSGDLSVYWYQQSLDQGLQFLIQYYNGEERAKGNILERFSAQQFPDLHSELNLSSLELGDSALYFCASSVGGFREQYFGPGTRLLVL.

The chain joins TRBV4-2 to TRBJ2-6; no reliable D call. Germline loops: CDR1 LGHNA, CDR2 YNFKEQ. The CDR3 sequence is 16 residues long. V shed 1 base and J shed 3 bases, with 10 bases lying between them. The DNA of the CDR3 is TGTGCCAGCAGCCAAGGAGAGGCTGGTGGGGCCAACGTCCTGACTTTC. Encoded protein: CASSQGEAGGANVLTF.

This clonotype has just a few counts. This chain joins TRBV2 and TRBJ1-4; no clear D. V lost 8 bases to trimming and J lost 0 bases, with 10 bases between them. Germline V gene lookup returns CDR1 SNHLY and CDR2 FYNNEI. This CDR3 is built from 14 residues. As DNA, the CDR3 is TGTGCCAGCCATTTTGGGTCAACTAATGAAAAACTGTTTTTT. This gives the protein CASHFGSTNEKLFF.

This clonotype was recorded a few times. This chain connects TRBV20-1 to TRBJ2-3, with TRBD2 matching 8 bases. V trimming: 3 bases; J trimming: 6 bases; junction bases outside the gene matches: 8. The CDR3 spans 14 residues. Looked up from germline, CDR1 is DFQATT and CDR2 is SNEGSKA (reference sequence). CDR3 amino acids: CSARPSGPGDTQYF. CDR3 coding DNA: TGCAGTGCTAGGCCTAGCGGGCCTGGGGATACGCAGTATTTT.

CDR3 loop: CASSLQGSGYTF. CDR3 DNA: TGTGCCAGCAGCTTACAGGGCTCGGGCTACACCTTC. The chain combines TRBV13 with TRBJ1-2, with D maybe TRBD1 (5 bases). V was pared by 2 bases and J by 8 bases, with 9 bases between. Looked up from germline, CDR1 is PRHDT and CDR2 is FYEKMQ (reference sequence). The CDR3 spans 12 residues.

This clonotype was found a few times. The chain has TRBV24-1 and TRBJ2-5; the D gene could be TRBD1 or TRBD2 (5 bases each). V dropped 3 bases and J dropped 5 bases, with 15 bases sitting between them. The CDR3 runs to 15 residues. Germline V gene data show CDR1 as KGHDR and CDR2 as SFDVKD. In DNA form, the CDR3 reads TGTGCCACCAGTGATCCTCGGATCGGGGCGGAGACCCAGTACTTC. Protein: CATSDPRIGAETQYF.

This clonotype was seen a handful of times. The rearrangement joins TRBV12-3 or TRBV12-4 to TRBJ1-5; TRBD1 matches 9 bases. The V gene end was trimmed by 4 bases and the J gene end by 6 bases; junction bases not matched to a gene: 4. The CDR3 length is 14 residues. As DNA, the CDR3 is TGTGCCAGCAGTTGGGACAGGGCGGGTCAGCCCCAGCATTTT. As protein: CASSWDRAGQPQHF.

In this sample, this clonotype turned up a few times. This chain connects TRBV12-3 or TRBV12-4 to TRBJ1-2; D is ambiguous. This CDR3 spans 16 amino acids. The germline V and J ends were trimmed by 5 bases and 7 bases, with 23 bases remaining between them. This chain's CDR3 is CASSLLPGQLKGGYTF. In DNA form, the CDR3 reads TGTGCCAGCAGTCTCCTCCCCGGTCAACTTAAGGGTGGCTACACCTTC.

V is TRBV12-3 or TRBV12-4 and J is TRBJ1-1, with a tentative D call TRBD1 (6 bases). With 5 bases removed from V and 5 bases from J, the gap between germline ends came to 21 bases. CDR3 length equals 16 residues. Here the CDR3 DNA reads TGTGCCAGCAGTACACGACACGCGGGGGCAAGGACTGAAGCTTTCTTT. It translates to CASSTRHAGARTEAFF.

This clonotype was found a few times. The chain combines TRBV6-5 with TRBJ1-1; 8 nucleotides agree with TRBD1. The CDR3 is 13 amino acids. Germline V gives CDR1 MNHEY, CDR2 SVGAGI. With V trimmed by 9 bases and J by 5 bases, 8 bases remained unmatched. CDR3 nucleotide sequence: TGTGCCAGTAGCAGGGGGCGCGGGACTGAAGCTTTCTTT. Translation: CASSRGRGTEAFF.

J is TRBJ2-6 and V is TRBV9; D call uncertain. The CDR3 has 15 residues. V shed 0 bases and J shed 4 bases, with 8 bases lying between them. Germline loops: CDR1 SGDLS, CDR2 YYNGEE. The CDR3 DNA is TGTGCCAGCAGCGTAGGGCAGGCGGGGGCCAACGTCCTGACTTTC. Translated: CASSVGQAGANVLTF.

The chain recombines TRBV9 with TRBJ2-1; 8 bases agree with TRBD2. The CDR3 consists of 15 residues. Germline lookup yields CDR1 SGDLS and CDR2 YYNGEE. With 1 base clipped from V and 5 bases from J, the junction kept 5 bases outside the gene matches. CDR3 nucleotides: TGTGCCAGCAGCGTAATGAGCGGGGGTAACAATGAGCAGTTCTTC. Protein product: CASSVMSGGNNEQFF.

Worth noting for this clonotype: A read error may produce the germline difference seen at one junction end. The gene calls are TRBV6-1 and TRBJ1-2; the match to TRBD1 covers 8 bases. CDR1 is MNHNS and CDR2 is SASEGT in the germline V gene. The CDR3 has 15 amino acids. The CDR3 DNA sequence: TGTGCCTGCAGCGAAGGGACAGGAGGAACCTATGGCTACACCTTC. It encodes CACSEGTGGTYGYTF.

This clonotype was seen only a few times. The J gene is TRBJ2-1, the V gene TRBV12-3 or TRBV12-4; possibly TRBD1 or TRBD2 for D (5 bases each). Trimming removed 6 bases from V and 9 bases from J, with 15 bases in between. This CDR3 is 13 amino acids long. The CDR3 DNA reads TGTGCCAGCAGCCTGGGACCGATGGGTGAGCAGTTCTTC. As protein: CASSLGPMGEQFF.

The V gene is TRBV7-2, the J gene TRBJ2-2; a possible D gene is TRBD1 (6 bases). Germline CDR1 SGHTA, CDR2 FQGNSA. With 3 bases removed from V and 6 bases from J, the gap between germline ends came to 14 bases. The CDR3 length is 15 residues. CDR3 amino acids: CASSLGASTSGELFF. The CDR3 DNA follows: TGTGCCAGCAGCTTGGGGGCTAGCACATCCGGGGAGCTGTTTTTT.

This clonotype has more than one count but fewer than ten. The chain is built from TRBV10-3 and TRBJ2-7, with 7 bases matching TRBD1. The length of the CDR3 is 16 residues. Germline-derived CDR1 and CDR2 are ENHRY and SYGVKD. J was trimmed by 1 base and V by 5 bases; bases with no gene match: 11. CDR3 sequence (DNA): TGTGCCATCAGTACTCGAGCACGGGACAGTTCCTACGAGCAGTACTTC. Protein: CAISTRARDSSYEQYF.

The chain recombines TRBV7-8 with TRBJ1-5, with D perhaps TRBD1 (6 bases). The CDR3 spans 13 residues. V lost 5 bases and J lost 6, with 11 bases in between. Germline V gives CDR1 SGHVS, CDR2 FQNEAQ. In DNA form, the CDR3 reads TGTGCCAGCAGCATGCAGGGGTTTCAGCCCCAGCATTTT. It translates to CASSMQGFQPQHF.

The chain carries TRBV6-1 and TRBJ2-7; 8 nucleotides agree with TRBD2. The junction had 10 bases not matched to a gene; V was cut back by 6 bases and J by 3 bases. The CDR3 contains 15 residues. Germline loops: CDR1 MNHNS, CDR2 SASEGT. CDR3 in amino acids: CASRPLGGGIYEQYF. As DNA, the CDR3 is TGTGCCAGCAGGCCTCTGGGCGGGGGGATCTACGAGCAGTACTTC.